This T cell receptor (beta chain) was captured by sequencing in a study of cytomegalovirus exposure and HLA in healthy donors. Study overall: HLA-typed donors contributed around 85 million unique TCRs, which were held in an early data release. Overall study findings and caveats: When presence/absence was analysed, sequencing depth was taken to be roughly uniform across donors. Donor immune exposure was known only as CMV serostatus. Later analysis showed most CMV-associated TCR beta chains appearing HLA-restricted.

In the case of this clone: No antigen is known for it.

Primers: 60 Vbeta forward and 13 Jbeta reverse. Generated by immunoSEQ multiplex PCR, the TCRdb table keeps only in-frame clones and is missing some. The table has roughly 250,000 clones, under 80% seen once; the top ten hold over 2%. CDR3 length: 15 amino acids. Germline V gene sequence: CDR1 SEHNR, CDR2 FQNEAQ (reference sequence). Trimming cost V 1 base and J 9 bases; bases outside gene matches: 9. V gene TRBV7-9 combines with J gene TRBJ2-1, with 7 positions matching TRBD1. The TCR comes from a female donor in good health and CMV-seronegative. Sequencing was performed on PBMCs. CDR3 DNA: TGTGCCAGCAGCTTAGGGGGACAGAAGACGGCTGAGCAGTTCTTC. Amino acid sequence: CASSLGGQKTAEQFF. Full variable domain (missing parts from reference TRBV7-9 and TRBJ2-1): DTGVSQNPRHKITKRGQNVTFRCDPISEHNRLYWYRQTLGQGPEFLTYFQNEAQLEKSRLLSDRFSAERPKGSFSTLEIQRTEQGDSAMYLCASSLGGQKTAEQFFGPGTRLTVL.